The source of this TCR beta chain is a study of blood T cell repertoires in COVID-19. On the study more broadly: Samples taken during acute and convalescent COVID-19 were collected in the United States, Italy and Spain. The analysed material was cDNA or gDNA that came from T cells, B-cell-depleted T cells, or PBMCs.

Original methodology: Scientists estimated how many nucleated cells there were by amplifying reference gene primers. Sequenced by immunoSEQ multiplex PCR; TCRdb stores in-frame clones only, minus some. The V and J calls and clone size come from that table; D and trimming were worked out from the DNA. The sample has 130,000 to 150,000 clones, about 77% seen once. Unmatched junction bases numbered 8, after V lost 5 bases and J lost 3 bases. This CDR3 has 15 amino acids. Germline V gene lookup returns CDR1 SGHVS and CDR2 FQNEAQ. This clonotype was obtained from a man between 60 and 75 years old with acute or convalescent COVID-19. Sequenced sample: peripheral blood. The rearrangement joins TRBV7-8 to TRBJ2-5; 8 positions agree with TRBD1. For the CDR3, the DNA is TGTGCCAGCAGCGCGGGGACAGGACATAAAGAGACCCAGTACTTC. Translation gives CASSAGTGHKETQYF.